The 2 T cell receptor beta chains reported below all come from one sample, sequenced in a study of monozygotic twins with inflammatory bowel disease. TCRdb processed the 5' RACE reads again and assigns one entry to each CDR3 protein, with no DNA. The table for this sample gives about 450,000 distinct CDR3 sequences. Sequencing used blood. The receptors were sampled from a human donor with ulcerative colitis or Crohn's disease, or a healthy co-twin of an affected twin (not recorded which).

CDR3 protein: CASSLTGQFSYNEQFF. This rearrangement joins TRBV5-1 to TRBJ2-1; the D call of TRBD1 rests on TCRdb alone, since no DNA is present to check it. Germline CDR1 SGHRS, CDR2 YFSETQ. This CDR3 spans 16 amino acids.

The chain has TRBV24-1 and TRBJ2-3. The length of the CDR3 is 13 residues. Germline values: CDR1 KGHDR, CDR2 SFDVKD. The CDR3 is CATSGTGTDTQYF.